The 18 T cell receptor beta chains listed next were all sequenced from one sample in a study of shared clonotypes between healthy human individuals. Profiled with immunoSEQ multiplex PCR; TCRdb holds only in-frame clones, not every one. The table records 1.5 million to 1.9 million clones, around 98% of them present only once. Material for sequencing was naive CD4+ T cells sorted from blood. The subset here: CD45RA+ positively selected. These TCRs come from a man aged 25 to 40 in good health.

A single count supports this clone. The V gene is TRBV5-1, the J gene TRBJ2-1; no reliable D call. The CDR3 runs 15 residues. CDR1 and CDR2 (germline): SGHRS, YFSETQ. V lost 1 base, J lost 7 bases, and 15 bases lay in between. The CDR3 reads CASSLRTARVNEQFF. DNA of the CDR3: TGCGCCAGCAGCTTGAGGACGGCCCGGGTGAATGAGCAGTTCTTC.

The chain employs TRBV4-1 and TRBJ2-7; TRBD2 might be the D (6 bases). V lost 2 bases to trimming and J lost 7 bases, with 12 bases between them. CDR3 size: 13 residues. In germline, CDR1 is MGHRA, CDR2 YSYEKL. The CDR3 sequence: CASSQLGTREQYF. In DNA form, the CDR3 reads TGCGCCAGCAGCCAACTCGGGACTCGAGAGCAGTACTTC.

Comments on this clone: The sample carries other DNA sequences with the same CDR3. The CDR3 spells CASSLITNEKLFF. CDR3 DNA sequence: TGTGCCAGCAGTTTAATAACGAATGAAAAACTGTTTTTT. The gene calls are TRBV28 and TRBJ1-4, with D hard to call. V lost 2 bases and J 5 bases, leaving 6 bases between the germline ends. The CDR3 is 13 residues long. CDR1 MDHEN and CDR2 SYDVKM come from the germline V gene.

The chain links TRBV11-2 to TRBJ2-3, with 10 bases matching TRBD1. The V gene's germline CDR1 is SGHAT and CDR2 FQNNGV. The junction had 9 bases not matched to a gene; V was cut back by 8 bases and J by 10 bases. The CDR3 runs to 13 residues. The CDR3: CASGPGTGASQYF. For the CDR3, the DNA is TGTGCCAGCGGTCCCGGGACAGGGGCCTCGCAGTATTTT.

V gene TRBV9 combines with J gene TRBJ2-5; tentatively, D is TRBD1 or TRBD2 (5 bases each). The CDR3 is 13 amino acids. Germline V gene lookup returns CDR1 SGDLS and CDR2 YYNGEE. Trimming took off 6 bases at V and 5 bases at J, with 14 bases between the two ends. In nucleotides, the CDR3 is TGTGCCAGCACCACTAGTGAGGGGGAGACCCAGTACTTC. Amino acids: CASTTSEGETQYF.

The chain combines TRBV30 with TRBJ2-7; maybe TRBD2 (5 bases). Trimming stripped 1 base from V and 2 bases from J, with 9 bases between. CDR1 and CDR2 (germline): GTSNPN, SVGIG (reference sequence). The CDR3 covers 13 residues. CDR3 sequence: CAWSAPGAYEQYF. The CDR3 coding sequence is TGTGCCTGGAGTGCCCCCGGGGCCTACGAGCAGTACTTC.

The CDR3 nucleotides are TGTGCCAGCTCACCATTAACCGGGATGGCGGCCAAAAACATTCAGTACTTC. The encoded protein is CASSPLTGMAAKNIQYF. This chain links TRBV18 with TRBJ2-4, with D maybe TRBD2 (5 bases). V was shortened by 2 bases and J by 1 base, with 15 bases between the two germline ends. Germline loops: CDR1 KGHSH, CDR2 LQKENI. This CDR3 has 17 amino acids.

The rearrangement uses TRBV5-4 and TRBJ2-4; TRBD1 might be the D (6 bases). The CDR3 loop spans 15 amino acids. Germline V gene sequence: CDR1 SGHNT, CDR2 YYREEE (reference sequence). The germline V and J ends were trimmed by 0 bases and 2 bases, with 9 bases remaining between them. The CDR3 region has the DNA TGTGCCAGCAGCTTGGCAGGGGAAACCAAAAACATTCAGTACTTC. Translated, it gives CASSLAGETKNIQYF.

This chain joins TRBV5-1 and TRBJ2-1; D gene unclear. The germline V gene encodes CDR1 SGHRS and CDR2 YFSETQ. The CDR3 sequence is 15 residues long. The V end was cut by 5 bases, the J end by 0 bases, with 12 bases between. DNA of the CDR3: TGCGCCAGCAGGGTCCAAGGCGCCTCCTACAATGAGCAGTTCTTC. It codes for CASRVQGASYNEQFF.

The chain recombines TRBV27 with TRBJ2-7; D may be TRBD1 (6 bases). The CDR3 is 16 residues long. The germline CDR1 and CDR2 sequences are MNHEY and SMNVEV (reference sequence). The V end lost 0 bases, the J end lost 2 bases, and 14 bases lay between the germline ends. The CDR3 DNA follows: TGTGCCAGCAGTTTATCGTTCCAGGGGTCCCCCTACGAGCAGTACTTC. As protein: CASSLSFQGSPYEQYF.

J is TRBJ1-5 and V is TRBV6-1; 7 positions agree with TRBD1. The length of the CDR3 is 15 residues. The J segment lost 6 bases and the V segment lost 6 bases, leaving 11 bases of the junction unmatched. Germline V gives CDR1 MNHNS, CDR2 SASEGT. The CDR3 nucleotides read TGTGCCAGCAGGAGAGACAGGGCCCCGGGTCAGCCCCAGCATTTT. Protein product: CASRRDRAPGQPQHF.

CDR3 sequence (DNA): TGTGCCAGCAGCGTGGGACAGGGGGCGGTGAATGAGCAGTTCTTC. Its protein is CASSVGQGAVNEQFF. The gene calls are TRBV9 and TRBJ2-1; 12 bases agree with TRBD1. Trimming took 2 bases from V and 7 from J; bases not matched to a gene: 4. The CDR3 runs 15 residues. Germline CDR1 reads SGDLS; CDR2 reads YYNGEE.

This chain joins TRBV5-4 and TRBJ1-2; 10 positions agree with TRBD1. Germline loops: CDR1 SGHNT, CDR2 YYREEE (reference sequence). Trimming took 5 bases from V and 2 from J; bases not matched to a gene: 15. This CDR3 has 18 residues. CDR3 protein: CASRLTGGQGRKNYGYTF. The CDR3 DNA follows: TGTGCCAGCAGACTGACAGGGGGACAGGGGCGAAAGAACTATGGCTACACCTTC.

V usage is TRBV18 and J usage is TRBJ2-7; TRBD1 agrees at 7 bases. Germline loops: CDR1 KGHSH, CDR2 LQKENI. The CDR3 has 13 residues. J lost 3 bases, V lost 5 bases, and 4 bases had no gene match. This chain's CDR3 is CASSTGQNYEQYF. As DNA, the CDR3 is TGTGCCAGCTCAACGGGACAGAACTACGAGCAGTACTTC. Full variable domain (missing parts from reference TRBV18 and TRBJ2-7): NAGVMQNPRHLVRRRGQEARLRCSPMKGHSHVYWYRQLPEEGLKFMVYLQKENIIDESGMPKERFSAEFPKEGPSILRIQQVVRGDSAAYFCASSTGQNYEQYFGPGTRLTVT.

The chain links TRBV7-7 to TRBJ2-1; D may be TRBD2 (6 bases). Germline CDR1 SSHAT, CDR2 FNYEAQ (reference sequence). The CDR3 covers 14 residues. V was cut by 2 bases and J by 9 bases, with 14 bases left in between. The CDR3 spells CASSLYSGESEQFF. In nucleotides, the CDR3 is TGTGCCAGCAGCTTATATAGCGGAGAGTCTGAGCAGTTCTTC.

V gene TRBV7-8 combines with J gene TRBJ1-5; 8 bases match TRBD1. CDR3 length: 16 residues. V shed 5 bases, J shed 6 bases, and the junction held 12 bases outside the gene matches. The germline gives CDR1 SGHVS, CDR2 FQNEAQ. CDR3 in amino acids: CASSINRTGPRQPQHF. The DNA for the CDR3 is TGTGCCAGCAGCATTAACCGGACAGGGCCTCGTCAGCCCCAGCATTTT.

The CDR3 nucleotides read TGTGCCAGCAGTCCCTACGGACAGGGGGCGGCTGGGGCCAACGTCCTGACTTTC. This encodes CASSPYGQGAAGANVLTF. The chain carries TRBV28 and TRBJ2-6, with 11 bases that match TRBD1. With 5 bases clipped from V and 2 bases from J, the junction kept 8 bases outside the gene matches. Germline CDR1 MDHEN, CDR2 SYDVKM. The CDR3 contains 18 residues.

The chain carries TRBV7-8 and TRBJ1-5; TRBD1 matches 9 bases. The germline V gene encodes CDR1 SGHVS and CDR2 FQNEAQ. With V trimmed by 1 base and J by 6 bases, 19 bases remained unmatched. The CDR3 length is 20 residues. CDR3 bases: TGTGCCAGCAGCTTAGAGCCCACCGGGACAGGGATTTTTACGATTCAGCCCCAGCATTTT. Its protein is CASSLEPTGTGIFTIQPQHF.